The 14 T cell receptor beta chains in this list originate from one sample, sequenced in a study of blood T cell repertoires in COVID-19. TCRdb keeps only in-frame clones here, not all; method: immunoSEQ multiplex PCR. The data show roughly 200,000 clones, roughly 80% seen once. Material: peripheral blood. Receptors were obtained from a woman of 80 years or more with COVID-19, enrolled during active disease.

The chain recombines TRBV28 with TRBJ1-5; D is possibly TRBD1 (6 bases). V lost 6 bases, J lost 0 bases, and 18 bases lay in between. The CDR3 is 17 amino acids. CDR1 is MDHEN and CDR2 is SYDVKM in the germline V gene. The CDR3 region is CASSQVGGWYSNQPQHF. As DNA, the CDR3 is TGTGCCAGCAGCCAAGTTGGGGGCTGGTATAGCAATCAGCCCCAGCATTTT. Together with reference TRBV28 and TRBJ1-5, the CDR3 gives the full variable domain: DVKVTQSSRYLVKRTGEKVFLECVQDMDHENMFWYRQDPGLGLRLIYFSYDVKMKEKGDIPEGYSVSREKKERFSLILESASTNQTSMYLCASSQVGGWYSNQPQHFGDGTRLSIL.

J is TRBJ2-1 and V is TRBV4-2; unclear D gene. CDR1 LGHNA and CDR2 YNFKEQ come from the germline V gene. V gave up 0 bases and J gave up 6 bases, with 6 bases separating them. This CDR3 is 13 amino acids long. The CDR3 region has the DNA TGTGCCAGCAGCCAAGATACCGGCAATGAGCAGTTCTTC. The encoded protein is CASSQDTGNEQFF.

V usage is TRBV29-1 and J usage is TRBJ1-2; 8 bases agree with TRBD1. CDR1 SQVTM and CDR2 ANQGSEA come from the germline V gene. V shed 5 bases, J shed 4 bases, and the junction held 9 bases outside the gene matches. There are 14 residues in the CDR3. The CDR3 nucleotides are TGCAGCGTTCGACGGGACAGGCCGCCCTATGGCTACACCTTC. The encoded protein is CSVRRDRPPYGYTF.

This sequence joins TRBV6-5 and TRBJ1-2; 7 bases map to TRBD1. The CDR3 is made up of 14 amino acids. The germline V gene encodes CDR1 MNHEY and CDR2 SVGAGI. Trimming took 5 bases from V and 6 from J; bases not matched to a gene: 9. The CDR3 loop is CASSRPDRVNGYTF. CDR3 nucleotides: TGTGCCAGCAGTCGCCCTGACAGGGTGAATGGCTACACCTTC.

The J gene is TRBJ2-3, the V gene TRBV3-1 (or the pseudogene TRBV3-2); 11 bases match TRBD2. The CDR3 contains 16 residues. V shed 4 bases, J shed 0 bases, and the junction held 3 bases outside the gene matches. The germline gives CDR1 LGHDT, CDR2 YNNKEL (reference sequence). The CDR3 sequence is CASSLRTSGSTDTQYF. The CDR3 nucleotides are TGTGCCAGCAGCCTTCGGACTAGCGGGAGCACAGATACGCAGTATTTT.

The chain has TRBV5-8 and TRBJ1-1, with TRBD1 matching 9 bases. Per germline, CDR1 SGHTS and CDR2 YDEGEE. V was pared by 2 bases and J by 6 bases, with 8 bases of the junction left unmatched. The CDR3 spans 15 residues. The CDR3 region has the DNA TGTGCCAGCAGCTTAGGGACAGGGTGGGACCCTGAAGCTTTCTTT. It encodes CASSLGTGWDPEAFF.

This chain links TRBV5-4 with TRBJ2-3; 7 positions agree with TRBD1. The CDR3 runs 14 residues. CDR1 and CDR2 from the germline V gene are SGHNT and YYREEE (reference sequence). Trimming cost V 5 bases and J 5 bases; bases outside gene matches: 8. The CDR3 here is CASSPTGVGDTQYF. The CDR3, as DNA: TGTGCCAGCAGTCCAACAGGGGTGGGAGATACGCAGTATTTT.

With respect to this clone: Additional DNA sequences in this sample encode the identical CDR3. This chain connects TRBV29-1 to TRBJ1-5; TRBD1 matches at 9 bases. CDR3 length: 12 amino acids. CDR1 is SQVTM, CDR2 ANQGSEA, per germline. The ends lost 6 bases at V and 4 bases at J; junction bases unmatched: 1. The CDR3 is CSVGTGNQPQHF. The CDR3 DNA reads as TGCAGCGTCGGGACAGGGAATCAGCCCCAGCATTTT. The full variable domain, its missing parts supplied by reference TRBV29-1 and TRBJ1-5, is SAVISQKPSRDICQRGTSLTIQCQVDSQVTMMFWYRQQPGQSLTLIATANQGSEATYESGFVIDKFPISRPNLTFSTLTVSNMSPEDSSIYLCSVGTGNQPQHFGDGTRLSIL.

CDR3 in DNA: TGTGCCAGCAGCCCAACTAGCGGGGGGGCCGGGGAGCTGTTTTTT. It specifies CASSPTSGGAGELFF. V is TRBV6-6 and J is TRBJ2-2; 13 positions match TRBD2. Germline assignment: CDR1 MNHNY and CDR2 SVGAGI (reference sequence). The CDR3 covers 15 residues. Trimming took 6 bases from V and 6 from J; bases not matched to a gene: 4.

This clone was counted a few times. J is TRBJ1-2 and V is TRBV19; a weak D match, TRBD1 (6 bases). Germline loops: CDR1 LNHDA, CDR2 SQIVND (reference sequence). The CDR3 consists of 14 residues. V dropped 4 bases and J dropped 4 bases, with 13 bases sitting between them. CDR3 coding DNA: TGTGCCAGTAGTAAAAGAGGACAGTTCTATGGCTACACCTTC. This codes for CASSKRGQFYGYTF.

The chain joins TRBV6-6 to TRBJ1-1; D perhaps matches TRBD1 (6 bases). With 6 bases removed from V and 0 bases from J, the gap between germline ends came to 11 bases. Germline-derived CDR1 and CDR2 are MNHNY and SVGAGI (reference sequence). The CDR3 covers 14 residues. Here the CDR3 DNA reads TGTGCCAGCAGGATGACAGGAATGAACACTGAAGCTTTCTTT. Translation gives CASRMTGMNTEAFF.

This rearrangement joins TRBV4-1 to TRBJ2-1; D may be TRBD2 (5 bases). Germline V gene data show CDR1 as MGHRA and CDR2 as YSYEKL. The ends were cut back, 1 base at V and 0 bases at J, with 10 bases in the middle. This CDR3 region has 16 residues. The CDR3 DNA is TGCGCCAGCAGCCAAGGATTAGCGAGCTCCTACAATGAGCAGTTCTTC. It codes for CASSQGLASSYNEQFF.

This clone was recorded a few times. The chain has TRBV6-5 and TRBJ1-3; 7 nucleotides line up with TRBD1. The germline gives CDR1 MNHEY, CDR2 SVGAGI. The CDR3 covers 14 residues. With 6 bases clipped from V and 7 bases from J, the junction kept 9 bases outside the gene matches. CDR3 sequence: CASRQGQTDNTIYF. In DNA, the CDR3 is TGTGCCAGCAGGCAGGGACAGACGGACAACACCATATATTTT.

The rearrangement joins TRBV12-3 or TRBV12-4 to TRBJ1-5, with unresolved D. The germline V and J ends were trimmed by 2 bases and 7 bases, with 6 bases remaining between them. The CDR3 is 12 amino acids. This CDR3 reads CASSLTKQPQHF. The DNA for the CDR3 is TGTGCCAGCAGTTTAACAAAACAGCCCCAGCATTTT.